The next 10 T cell receptor beta chains were all read from a single sample in a study of monozygotic twins with inflammatory bowel disease. Following a re-call of the 5' RACE reads, TCRdb has one entry per CDR3 protein and lacks DNA. This table holds about 330,000 distinct CDR3 sequences. Sequencing was performed on blood. These receptors were obtained from a human donor with ulcerative colitis or Crohn's disease, or a healthy co-twin of an affected twin (not recorded which).

The chain recombines TRBV20-1 with TRBJ2-1; TCRdb's D gene call, TRBD1, goes unchecked for lack of DNA. The V gene's germline CDR1 is DFQATT and CDR2 SNEGSKA (reference sequence). The CDR3 sequence is 14 residues long. The CDR3 loop reads CSAAKGAGGDEQFF.

The chain is built from TRBV7-2 and TRBJ1-1. CDR1 is SGHTA and CDR2 is FQGNSA in the germline V gene. The CDR3 loop spans 15 amino acids. The CDR3 here is CASSLAAAMNTEAFF. Using reference TRBV7-2 and TRBJ1-1 for the parts outside the CDR3, the full variable domain is GAGVSQSPSNKVTEKGKDVELRCDPISGHTALYWYRQSLGQGLEFLIYFQGNSAPDKSGLPSDRFSAERTGGSVSTLTIQRTQQEDSAVYLCASSLAAAMNTEAFFGQGTRLTVV.

The J gene is TRBJ1-2, the V gene TRBV7-2; the TCRdb call, TRBD1, lacks DNA for checking. The CDR3 contains 12 residues. Germline CDR1 SGHTA, CDR2 FQGNSA. The CDR3 loop reads CASTLMGVGYTF.

This rearrangement joins TRBV29-1 to TRBJ1-1; the TCRdb call, TRBD1, lacks DNA for checking. Looked up from germline, CDR1 is SQVTM and CDR2 is ANQGSEA. The CDR3 covers 13 residues. The CDR3 reads CSVGGTVTFEAFF.

V and J are TRBV5-6 and TRBJ2-6; TCRdb outputs TRBD2, but without DNA this stays unchecked. This CDR3 has 17 amino acids. CDR1 is SGHDT, CDR2 YYEEEE, per germline. The CDR3 reads CASSPYPWTSGANVLTF.

This chain joins TRBV12-3 or TRBV12-4 and TRBJ2-3; the D call from TCRdb, TRBD1, cannot be confirmed without DNA. This CDR3 is built from 14 residues. CDR3 region: CASSSDRASDTQYF.

J is TRBJ2-4 and V is TRBV6-1; the D call of TRBD1 rests on TCRdb alone, since no DNA is present to check it. Per germline, CDR1 MNHNS and CDR2 SASEGT. The CDR3 is 13 amino acids. CDR3: CASTGTAKNIQYF.

This chain joins TRBV5-5 and TRBJ2-3; TCRdb calls TRBD2, which cannot be checked without DNA. Germline V gene lookup returns CDR1 SGHKS and CDR2 YYEKEE (reference sequence). The CDR3 consists of 15 residues. The CDR3 loop reads CASRRAGGLGDTQYF.

The chain joins TRBV29-1 to TRBJ2-1; TCRdb calls TRBD1, which cannot be checked without DNA. Per the germline V gene, CDR1 is SQVTM and CDR2 is ANQGSEA. The CDR3 spans 12 residues. CDR3 sequence: CSAYGQWNEQFF.

The V gene is TRBV5-1, the J gene TRBJ2-1; the D gene TCRdb calls, TRBD1, cannot be checked with no DNA. The CDR3 runs to 13 residues. Per germline, CDR1 SGHRS and CDR2 YFSETQ. The CDR3 is CASSLQGSIEQFF.